This T cell receptor beta chain emerged from a study of T cell responses to AZD1222 COVID-19 vaccine. Study conclusions and caveats: Repertoire samples came only from after the peak T cell response.

Sequenced by immunoSEQ multiplex PCR; TCRdb stores in-frame clones only, minus some. The sample lists around 100,000 clones; about 89% were seen once. Turning to this clone: Its matching antigen is unknown.

This CDR3 comprises 13 residues. V gave up 4 bases and J gave up 3 bases, with 9 bases separating them. The clonotype was recovered from an adult who received the AZD1222 COVID-19 vaccine. The rearrangement links TRBV12-3 or TRBV12-4 to TRBJ1-1, with D possibly being TRBD1 (5 bases). The source was peripheral blood, collected 28 days after the second AZD1222 dose. The CDR3 loop reads CASSWGRDTEAFF. The CDR3 bases are TGTGCCAGCAGTTGGGGGAGGGACACTGAAGCTTTCTTT.